The T cell receptor (beta chain) described here comes from a study of STAT5B mutations in CD4+ large granular lymphocyte leukemia (dated by TCRdb to between 2020 and 2023). Background for the entire study: Among healthy controls, the CDR3 'QG' motif was associated with a particular HLA allele. The study compared the TCRbeta repertoires of patients with CD4+ T-cell large granular lymphocyte leukemia against the TCRbeta repertoires of healthy blood donors. The purity of purified fractions was confirmed by flow cytometry on FACSCanto II or FACSVerse to exceed 95% among lymphocytes. Here is what the overall study found, with its caveats: Each patient's main leukemic clonotypes were private, but about a quarter of these clonotypes showed up at low frequency in the non-leukemic repertoires of other patients. TRBV06-family usage was enriched among the top patient clones (8/27) compared with healthy controls (2/35). Data were not HLA-matched; higher clonality in CD4+ versus CD8+ T-LGLL could reflect the relatively small sample size. Compared with healthy CD4+ repertoires, CD4-sorted patient repertoires appeared more clonal, and this difference remained even after the putative leukemic clones were removed.

Note on this clone: Its antigen is not yet known. The sample holds no much larger clone one base away, and base qualities are not on file.

The immunoSEQ assay at survey resolution was applied to genomic DNA for sequencing of TCRbeta rearrangements. On the study's bioinformatics: A lowest detectable productive clonotype frequency of 2.59 x 10-5 was observed in the TCR sequencing data. Analyses included only productive TCRbeta rearrangements, meaning complete and in-frame sequences. Sample clonality was computed as Simpson clonality in the immunoSEQ Analyzer version 3.0. Clones were categorized by frequency as very rare, small, medium, large (1-20%) or hyperexpanded (>20%). Generation probabilities were estimated with OLGA 1.2.3, V-gene circos plots were generated with VDJtools, specificities were searched for in VDJdb, and CDR3 motifs were identified with GLIPH. Here the immuneACCESS table is served through TCRdb, limited to in-frame sequences with V and J called. Missing clones are a known gap in these copies; in checked studies unresolved V genes cover under half, and the rest lacks a known reason. V, J and clone size are those of that table, while D and trimming were read from the DNA. Within this sample are just over 40,000 clones, with around 84% of them counted one time only. The ten largest clonotypes hold approximately 0.3% of the sample.

Here V drops 5 bases and J drops 6 bases, and the junction holds 7 bases not matched to any gene. Including cysteine and phenylalanine, the CDR3 has 15 amino acids. Only CDR3 DNA is held: 45 bases, read in frame from base 1. From the germline V gene, CDR1 is MNHNS and CDR2 is SASEGT. Healthy controls were roughly 35 blood donors whose buffy coats came from the Finnish Red Cross blood service. All TCR-sequenced material derived from peripheral blood: patient blood samples and healthy donor buffy coats. Peripheral blood mononuclear cells were isolated by Ficoll-Hypaque gradient centrifugation. CD4+ cells were magnetically purified from the buffy coats of healthy controls. Genomic DNA was extracted with the Gentra Puregene Cell and Tissue kit and quantified on a Qubit 2.0 fluorometer.

The source material was CD4+ T cells from blood buffy coats. The receptor's source is a human donor in good health. The rearrangement joined TRBV6-1 to TRBJ2-1; TRBD2 lines up with 10 middle nucleotides. The nucleotides are TGTGCCAGCAGTCCAGGACTAGCGGCCTCCAATGAGCAGTTCTTC. Translation gives CASSPGLAASNEQFF.